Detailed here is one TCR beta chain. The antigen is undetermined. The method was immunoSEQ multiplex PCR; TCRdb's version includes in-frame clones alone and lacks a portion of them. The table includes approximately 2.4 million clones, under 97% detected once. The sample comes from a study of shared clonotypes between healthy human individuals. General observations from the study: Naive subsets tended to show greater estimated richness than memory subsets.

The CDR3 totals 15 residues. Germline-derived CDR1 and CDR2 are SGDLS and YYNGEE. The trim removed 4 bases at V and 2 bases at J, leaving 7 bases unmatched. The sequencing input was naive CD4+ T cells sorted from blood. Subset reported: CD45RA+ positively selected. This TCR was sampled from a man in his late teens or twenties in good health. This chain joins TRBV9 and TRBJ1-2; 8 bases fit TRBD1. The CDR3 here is CASSPQTGDNYGYTF. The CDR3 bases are TGTGCCAGCAGCCCTCAGACAGGGGACAACTATGGCTACACCTTC.